One T cell receptor (beta chain) is described in this entry. In germline, CDR1 is SNHLY, CDR2 FYNNEI. Trimming at V came to 4 bases and at J to 6 bases, leaving 1 base not matched to a gene. The CDR3 has 12 residues. These data come from a study of blood T cell repertoires in COVID-19. On the study more broadly: Whether acute or convalescent, the COVID-19 samples came from the United States, Italy and Spain. The analysed material was cDNA or gDNA that came from T cells, B-cell-depleted T cells, or PBMCs.

Study processing details: From reference gene primer amplification, estimates of nucleated cell counts were derived. The protocol was immunoSEQ multiplex PCR, while the TCRdb copy is restricted to in-frame clones and leaves out a portion. V and J calls and clone size are given by that table; D and trimming were obtained from the DNA. The sample has about 160,000 clones; roughly 90% are singletons. The sequenced sample was peripheral blood. The chain uses TRBV2 and TRBJ1-1; 8 bases align to TRBD1. The source is a man between 60 and 75 years old with active or convalescent COVID-19. The CDR3 DNA is TGTGCCAGCAGTGGACAGGGGTCTGAAGCTTTCTTT. Amino acid sequence: CASSGQGSEAFF.